The TCR beta chain under discussion was sequenced for a study of shared clonotypes between healthy human individuals. Study-level points and caveats: It was anticipated that sequencing depth would influence how many clonotypes donors shared. Non-shared clonotypes displayed generation probabilities falling below those of clonotypes present in all four donors.

Splitting of CD4+ cells produced CD45RA+ naive and CD45RA-negative memory subsets. This clone came up a few times. Antigen unknown. Profiling relied on immunoSEQ multiplex PCR, and the TCRdb table lists in-frame clones only, not all of them. The sample holds about 1.1 million clones, roughly 77% seen once. CDR1 is MNHEY and CDR2 is SMNVEV in the germline V gene (reference sequence). Trimming stripped 6 bases from V and 4 bases from J, with 21 bases between. The CDR3 spans 16 residues. This clonotype was obtained from a man between 18 and 35 years old in good health. Some clones in this sample may be carry-over from other donors' samples. The sample consisted of memory CD4+ T cells from PBMCs. The subset is: CD45RA-negative fraction. The rearrangement uses TRBV27 and TRBJ1-1, with TRBD1 as a possible D gene (5 bases). The CDR3 DNA reads TGTGCCAGCAGACCTCAGACCGGGCGGGGGGGCACTGAAGCTTTCTTT. As protein: CASRPQTGRGGTEAFF.